This T cell receptor (beta chain) was identified during a study of shared clonotypes between healthy human individuals. Germline CDR1 and CDR2: SGHTA and FQGNSA. This CDR3 contains 16 residues. Trimming removed 3 bases at V and 1 base at J, with 16 bases between. This table comes from immunoSEQ multiplex PCR, and its TCRdb copy is limited to in-frame clones, with some not included. In the table there are 2 million to 2.5 million clones, more than 80% of which are singletons. Specimen: naive CD4+ T cells from PBMCs. The subset: CD45RA+ positively selected. The receptor was derived from a man in his late teens or twenties in good health. Some clones in this sample may be carry-over from other donors' samples. The gene calls are TRBV7-2 and TRBJ2-7, with D perhaps TRBD1 (6 bases). This CDR3 reads CASSFPRPGQSYEQYF. DNA of the CDR3: TGTGCCAGCAGCTTTCCCCGGCCAGGACAGTCCTACGAGCAGTACTTC.